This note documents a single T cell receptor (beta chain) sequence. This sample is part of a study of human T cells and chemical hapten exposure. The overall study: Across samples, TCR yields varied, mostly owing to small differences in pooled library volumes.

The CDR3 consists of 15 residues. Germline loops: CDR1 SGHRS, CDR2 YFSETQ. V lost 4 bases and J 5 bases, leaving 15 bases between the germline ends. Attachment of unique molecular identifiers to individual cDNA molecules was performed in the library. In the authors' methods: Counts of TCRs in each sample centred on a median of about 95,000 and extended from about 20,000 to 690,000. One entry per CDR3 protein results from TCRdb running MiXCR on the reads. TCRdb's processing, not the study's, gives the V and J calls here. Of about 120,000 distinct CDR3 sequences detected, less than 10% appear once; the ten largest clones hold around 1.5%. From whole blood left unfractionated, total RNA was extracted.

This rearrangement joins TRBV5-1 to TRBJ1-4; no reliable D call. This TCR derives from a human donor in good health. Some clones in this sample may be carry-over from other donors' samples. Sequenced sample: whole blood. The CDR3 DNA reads TGCGCCAGCAGCGAAATGGCAGGCTTAAATGAAAAACTGTTTTTT. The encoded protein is CASSEMAGLNEKLFF.